This T cell receptor (beta chain) was recorded in a study of regulatory T cells in long-lasting Graves disease. This CDR3 comprises 14 residues. V was clipped by 8 bases and J by 3 bases, with 17 bases between them. As for this clonotype: A much larger clone sits a single nucleotide away, making a read error possible.

Time point specified: persistent/refractory GD, antithyroid drugs over 5 years with positive TRAb. RNA extracted from PBMCs served as the sequencing template. Collection of peripheral blood (about 10 milliliters) was done using EDTA tubes. Combining iRepertoire HTBI primers with Arm-PCR of CDR3 regions, the authors built TCR beta libraries. A single record per CDR3 protein comes from TCRdb applying MiXCR to the multiplex PCR reads. The table has roughly 400,000 distinct CDR3 sequences, roughly 20% seen once. Sequencing used peripheral blood mononuclear cells (PBMCs), obtained when the disease was refractory, from a patient treated with antithyroid drugs. This receptor was taken from a female donor with Graves disease. The V gene is TRBV12-3 or TRBV12-4, the J gene TRBJ2-7, with D perhaps matching TRBD2 (6 bases). In nucleotides, the CDR3 is TGTGCCAGCGGTGAGGAGGGGATTAGCTACGAGCAGTACTTC. It specifies CASGEEGISYEQYF.